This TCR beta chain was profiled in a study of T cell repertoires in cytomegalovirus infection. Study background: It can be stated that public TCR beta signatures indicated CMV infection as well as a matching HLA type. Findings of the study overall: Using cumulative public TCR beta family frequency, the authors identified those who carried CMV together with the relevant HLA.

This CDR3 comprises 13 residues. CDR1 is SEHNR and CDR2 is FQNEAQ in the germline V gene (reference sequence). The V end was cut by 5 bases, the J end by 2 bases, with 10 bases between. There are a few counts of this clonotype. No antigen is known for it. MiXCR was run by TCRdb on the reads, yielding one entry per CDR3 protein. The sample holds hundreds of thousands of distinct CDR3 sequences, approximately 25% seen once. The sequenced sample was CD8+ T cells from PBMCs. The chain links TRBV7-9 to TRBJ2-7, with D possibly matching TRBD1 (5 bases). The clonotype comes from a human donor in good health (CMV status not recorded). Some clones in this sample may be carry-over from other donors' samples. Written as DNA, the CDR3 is TGTGCCAGCAGCCCGAAGGGGACCTACGAGCAGTACGTC. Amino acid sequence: CASSPKGTYEQYV.